This entry is about one T cell receptor beta chain. Its cognate antigen is unknown. The source of the sample is a study of T cell responses to AZD1222 COVID-19 vaccine. Study findings and constraints: CD4 TCRs associated with vaccination spanned spike, dominating at 160-218 and 743-854. Clonal diversity may have been underestimated, and the donors were mostly white British, with more females than males.

This CDR3 contains 13 residues. The germline gives CDR1 KGHSH, CDR2 LQKENI. Trimming took 6 bases from V and 0 from J, leaving 8 bases between them. TCRdb's table, derived via immunoSEQ multiplex PCR, lists solely in-frame clones and lacks some. The sample includes approximately 100,000 clones, 90% to 95% of them seen just once. The chain combines TRBV18 with TRBJ2-5; either TRBD1 or TRBD2 may fit D (6 bases each). The material sequenced was peripheral blood, taken on day 0 of AZD1222 vaccination. This receptor was identified in an adult in good health. The CDR3 DNA sequence: TGTGCCAGCTCGCGGGACAACCAAGAGACCCAGTACTTC. Encoded protein: CASSRDNQETQYF. The full variable domain, rest sourced from reference TRBV18 and TRBJ2-5, is NAGVMQNPRHLVRRRGQEARLRCSPMKGHSHVYWYRQLPEEGLKFMVYLQKENIIDESGMPKERFSAEFPKEGPSILRIQQVVRGDSAAYFCASSRDNQETQYFGPGTRLLVL.